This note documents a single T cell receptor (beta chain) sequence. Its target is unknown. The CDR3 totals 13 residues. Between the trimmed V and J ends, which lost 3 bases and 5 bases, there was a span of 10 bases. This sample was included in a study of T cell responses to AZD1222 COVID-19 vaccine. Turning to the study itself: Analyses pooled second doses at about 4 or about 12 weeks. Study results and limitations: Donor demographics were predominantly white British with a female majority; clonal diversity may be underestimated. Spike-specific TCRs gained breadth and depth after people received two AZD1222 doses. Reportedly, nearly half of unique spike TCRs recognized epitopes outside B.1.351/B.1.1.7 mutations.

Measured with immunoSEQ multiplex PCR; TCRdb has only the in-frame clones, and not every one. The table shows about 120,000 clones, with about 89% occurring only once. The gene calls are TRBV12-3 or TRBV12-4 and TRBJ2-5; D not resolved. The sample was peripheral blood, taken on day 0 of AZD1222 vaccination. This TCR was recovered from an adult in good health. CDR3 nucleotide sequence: TGTGCCAGCAGTTTTGGAATTGGGGAGACCCAGTACTTC. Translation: CASSFGIGETQYF.